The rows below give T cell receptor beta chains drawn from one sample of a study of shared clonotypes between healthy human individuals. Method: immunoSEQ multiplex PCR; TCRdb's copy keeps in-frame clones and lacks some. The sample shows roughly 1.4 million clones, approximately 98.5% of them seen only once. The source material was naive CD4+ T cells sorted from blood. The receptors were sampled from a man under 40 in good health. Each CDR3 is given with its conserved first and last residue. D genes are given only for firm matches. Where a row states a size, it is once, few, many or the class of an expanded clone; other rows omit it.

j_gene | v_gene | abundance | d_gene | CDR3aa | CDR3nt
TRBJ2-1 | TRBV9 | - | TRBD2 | CASSQRRSSGSNEQFF | TGTGCCAGCTCACAGCGTCGGTCTAGCGGGAGCAATGAGCAGTTCTTC
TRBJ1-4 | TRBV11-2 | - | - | CASSLRGWVEKLFF | TGTGCCAGCAGCTTACGGGGCTGGGTGGAAAAACTGTTTTTT
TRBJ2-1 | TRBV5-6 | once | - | CASSGSGTNYNEQFF | TGTGCCAGCAGCGGGAGCGGGACAAACTACAATGAGCAGTTCTTC
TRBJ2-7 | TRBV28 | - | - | CASSSGRRRDEQYF | TGTGCCAGCAGTTCCGGCAGGAGAAGGGATGAGCAGTACTTC
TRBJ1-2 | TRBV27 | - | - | CASSSGGGQGLSGYTF | TGTGCCAGCAGTTCCGGCGGGGGTCAGGGGTTAAGTGGCTACACCTTC
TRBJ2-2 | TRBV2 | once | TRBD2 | CASRGLAGDTGELFF | TGTGCCAGCCGGGGACTAGCGGGAGACACCGGGGAGCTGTTTTTT
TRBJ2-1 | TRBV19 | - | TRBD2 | CASSLGQILAGRVEDEQFF | TGTGCCAGTAGTCTCGGTCAAATCCTAGCGGGACGGGTGGAGGATGAGCAGTTCTTC
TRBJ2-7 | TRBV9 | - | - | CASSVAGISYEQYF | TGTGCCAGCAGCGTAGCGGGGATCTCCTACGAGCAGTACTTC
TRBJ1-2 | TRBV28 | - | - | CASSPPTSGGGYTF | TGTGCCAGCAGTCCTCCCACGTCGGGCGGTGGCTACACCTTC
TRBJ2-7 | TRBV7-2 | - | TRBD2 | CASSLRLGLALSYEQYF | TGTGCCAGCAGCTTAAGGTTGGGACTAGCACTCTCCTACGAGCAGTACTTC